This entry features one T cell receptor beta chain sequence. From germline, CDR1 is SGHTA and CDR2 FQGTGA. Trimming at V came to 4 bases and at J to 4 bases, leaving 5 bases not matched to a gene. The CDR3 runs to 15 residues. This entry belongs to a study of blood T cell repertoires in COVID-19. Across the study: The United States, Italy and Spain were the sources of the acute and convalescent COVID-19 samples.

In the authors' workflow: Amplification of reference gene primers provided the estimated nucleated cell counts. The table came from immunoSEQ multiplex PCR; TCRdb's copy has only in-frame clones and leaves some out. Clone size and V and J calls were adopted from that table, with D and trimming inferred from the DNA. The sample yields some 150,000 clones, approximately 79% seen once. Cohorts were determined from participant-reported clinical history. What the recovered Cohort 3 donors had was two negative PCRs, clearance, or symptom resolution. Sequencing was carried out using PBMCs or T cells enriched from blood (not recorded which). The V gene is TRBV7-3, the J gene TRBJ2-2; 8 nucleotides align to TRBD2. The TCR was taken from a woman in her 50s who had recovered from COVID-19. Here the CDR3 reads CASSSLSGGTGELFF. CDR3 in DNA: TGTGCCAGCAGCTCCTTAAGCGGGGGCACCGGGGAGCTGTTTTTT.